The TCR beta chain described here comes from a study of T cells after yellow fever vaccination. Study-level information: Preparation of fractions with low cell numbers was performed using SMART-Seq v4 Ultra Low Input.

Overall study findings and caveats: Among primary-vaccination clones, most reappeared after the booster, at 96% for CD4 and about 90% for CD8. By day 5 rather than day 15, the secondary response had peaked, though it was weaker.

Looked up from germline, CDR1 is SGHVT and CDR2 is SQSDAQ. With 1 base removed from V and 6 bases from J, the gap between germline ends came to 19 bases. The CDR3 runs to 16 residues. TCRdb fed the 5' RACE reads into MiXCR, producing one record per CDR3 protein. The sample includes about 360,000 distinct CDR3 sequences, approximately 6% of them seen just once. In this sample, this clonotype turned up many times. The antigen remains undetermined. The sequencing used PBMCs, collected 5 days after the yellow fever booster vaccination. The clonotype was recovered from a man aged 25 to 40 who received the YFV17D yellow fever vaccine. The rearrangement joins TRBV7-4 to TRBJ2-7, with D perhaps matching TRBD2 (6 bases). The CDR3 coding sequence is TGTGCCAGCAGCTTAGTGGGGGGTCTAGCTCCCCTCGAGCAGTACTTC. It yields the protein CASSLVGGLAPLEQYF.